This TCR beta chain was captured in a study of T-cell memory formation after mild COVID-19. Study-level background: Each donor largely had its own TCR clusters. Findings and caveats of the study: Balance between CD4 and CD8 was seen in clones contracting day 15 to 85, and a CD4+ lean was seen in later expanders. Still unconfirmed is whether the second-wave clones peaking on day 37 recognized SARS-CoV-2.

This clonotype was detected only a few times. No antigen is known for it. The germline V gene encodes CDR1 LGHNA and CDR2 YSLEER. There are 16 residues in the CDR3. V shed 6 bases and J shed 2 bases, with 17 bases lying between them. 5'RACE with constant-segment primers yielded barcoded, UMI-tagged TCR alpha and TCR beta cDNA libraries. TCRdb used MiXCR to reprocess the 5' RACE reads, holding one entry per CDR3 protein. This sample yields around 99,000 distinct CDR3 sequences, of which 13% to 15% are seen a single time; approximately 43% belongs to the top ten. The material sequenced was PBMCs or a T cell subset sorted from them (not recorded which). This chain uses TRBV4-3 with TRBJ2-1; D is perhaps TRBD2 (5 bases). The sequence was collected from a man aged 18-30 years who had mild COVID-19 (a few samples of this study predate the infection). Cell type and time point are not known. CDR3 region: CASSDRPGSPYNEQFF. The CDR3 DNA reads as TGCGCCAGCAGTGATAGACCGGGGTCGCCCTACAATGAGCAGTTCTTC.